Below are 22 T cell receptor beta chains sequenced from a single sample in a study of blood T cell repertoires in COVID-19. Assay used: immunoSEQ multiplex PCR; TCRdb lists only in-frame clones, some missing. The profile shows about 360,000 clones, around 87% of them singletons. Sequencing was performed on PBMCs or T cells enriched from blood (not recorded which). These receptors were collected from a man aged 40-49 years in a cohort exposed to, infected with or recovered from COVID-19 (not recorded which).

The CDR3 loop is CASSLPSGYEQYF. DNA for the CDR3: TGTGCCAGCAGCTTACCTAGTGGCTACGAGCAGTACTTC. This chain uses TRBV5-4 with TRBJ2-7, with D hard to call. The CDR3 covers 13 residues. Per germline, CDR1 SGHNT and CDR2 YYREEE (reference sequence). V lost 2 bases to trimming and J lost 3 bases, with 9 bases between them.

The rearrangement uses TRBV28 and TRBJ1-2; D is undetermined. Germline V gene sequence: CDR1 MDHEN, CDR2 SYDVKM. V dropped 5 bases and J dropped 5 bases, with 12 bases sitting between them. The CDR3 consists of 13 residues. The CDR3 loop reads CASSLTLSYGYTF. The CDR3 DNA follows: TGTGCCAGCAGTCTAACTCTAAGTTATGGCTACACCTTC.

CDR3 coding DNA: TGCGCCAGCAGTGGGGGCTCTAGCGAGCCTGACAATGAGCAGTTCTTC. Translating it yields CASSGGSSEPDNEQFF. This chain joins TRBV10-1 and TRBJ2-1; perhaps TRBD2 as D (6 bases). V was pared by 4 bases and J by 5 bases, with 18 bases between. In germline, CDR1 is WNHNN, CDR2 SYGVQD (reference sequence). The CDR3 contains 16 residues.

The chain combines TRBV28 with TRBJ1-5; D unclear. V was shortened by 2 bases and J by 2 bases, with 13 bases between the two germline ends. CDR1 is MDHEN and CDR2 is SYDVKM in the germline V gene. The CDR3 covers 16 residues. In DNA, the CDR3 is TGTGCCAGCAGTTTAAACGATCCCCAGGGCAATCAGCCCCAGCATTTT. Translated, it gives CASSLNDPQGNQPQHF.

The chain is built from TRBV19 and TRBJ2-5; D is perhaps TRBD1 (5 bases). V was trimmed by 4 bases and J by 0 bases, leaving 6 bases between them. This CDR3 has 13 residues. CDR1 LNHDA and CDR2 SQIVND come from the germline V gene (reference sequence). CDR3 coding DNA: TGTGCCAGTAGTAAGGGGTACCAAGAGACCCAGTACTTC. As protein: CASSKGYQETQYF.

The chain recombines TRBV5-3 with TRBJ1-3, with TRBD1 as a possible D gene (5 bases). TRBV5-3 has ORF status, its function being uncertain. Trimming took 3 bases from V and 0 from J, leaving 13 bases between them. The CDR3 length is 16 residues. CDR3 amino acids: CARSSYRDSSGNTIYF. In DNA form, the CDR3 reads TGTGCCAGAAGCTCCTACCGGGACTCCTCTGGAAACACCATATATTTT.

V usage is TRBV27 and J usage is TRBJ1-6, with 9 bases fitting TRBD1. From germline, CDR1 is MNHEY and CDR2 SMNVEV (reference sequence). Trimming at V came to 7 bases and at J to 10 bases, leaving 8 bases not matched to a gene. This CDR3 is 14 amino acids long. The CDR3 here is CASIRGQGYSPLHF. CDR3 coding DNA: TGTGCCAGCATTAGGGGACAGGGATACTCACCCCTCCACTTT.

The CDR3 is CSVEIQRGSTDTQYF. For the CDR3, the DNA is TGCAGCGTTGAAATCCAGCGGGGTAGCACAGATACGCAGTATTTT. The chain carries TRBV29-1 and TRBJ2-3; TRBD2 matches 7 bases. Germline V gene sequence: CDR1 SQVTM, CDR2 ANQGSEA. Trimming took 2 bases from V and 0 from J; bases not matched to a gene: 5. This CDR3 is built from 15 residues.

The chain carries TRBV3-1 (or the pseudogene TRBV3-2) and TRBJ1-5; D remains ambiguous. The CDR3 extends over 15 amino acids. CDR1 LGHDT and CDR2 YNNKEL come from the germline V gene (reference sequence). V was clipped by 1 base and J by 0 bases, with 7 bases between them. DNA for the CDR3: TGTGCCAGCAGCCAAGGGCCCAATAGCAATCAGCCCCAGCATTTT. Translated, it gives CASSQGPNSNQPQHF.

This clone was seen once. The chain has TRBV4-1 and TRBJ1-4, with 9 bases aligning to TRBD1. The V gene end was trimmed by 3 bases and the J gene end by 4 bases; junction bases not matched to a gene: 6. The CDR3 length is 16 residues. CDR1 MGHRA and CDR2 YSYEKL come from the germline V gene. The CDR3 sequence is CASSQNPGQGNEKLFF. DNA for the CDR3: TGCGCCAGCAGCCAGAATCCGGGACAGGGTAATGAAAAACTGTTTTTT.

This chain links TRBV3-1 (or the pseudogene TRBV3-2) with TRBJ1-6, with D unclear. Trimming cost V 4 bases and J 8 bases, with 15 bases left between them. The germline V gene encodes CDR1 LGHDT and CDR2 YNNKEL (reference sequence). The CDR3 totals 15 residues. CDR3 sequence reads: CASSPHRGEDSPLHF. The CDR3 nucleotides are TGTGCCAGCAGCCCCCACCGGGGAGAGGATTCACCCCTCCACTTT.

Turning to this clone: One end of the junction is discordant with germline, which a read error may explain. The rearrangement uses TRBV7-8 and TRBJ2-3; 8 positions match TRBD2. CDR1 and CDR2 (germline): SGHVS, FQNEAQ. The CDR3 sequence is 15 residues long. CDR3 region: CASSPERTSTDMQYF. For the CDR3, the DNA is TGTGCCAGCAGCCCGGAGCGGACTAGCACAGATATGCAGTATTTT.

The CDR3 loop reads CASSLAPQGYEQFF. CDR3 DNA: TGTGCCAGCAGCTTAGCGCCGCAGGGGTATGAGCAGTTCTTC. V gene TRBV7-8 combines with J gene TRBJ2-1; D is perhaps TRBD1 (6 bases). The CDR3 length is 14 residues. The germline V and J ends were trimmed by 0 bases and 8 bases, with 11 bases remaining between them. CDR1 and CDR2 (germline): SGHVS, FQNEAQ.

This clone turned up a few times. The chain uses TRBV3-1 (or the pseudogene TRBV3-2) and TRBJ2-7, with a weak D call TRBD2 (5 bases). This CDR3 is built from 16 residues. Per the germline V gene, CDR1 is LGHDT and CDR2 is YNNKEL (reference sequence). Trimming took off 1 base at V and 1 base at J, with 14 bases between the two ends. This CDR3 reads CASSQVLGSRSYEQYF. Written as DNA, the CDR3 is TGTGCCAGCAGCCAAGTTTTGGGGAGTCGATCCTACGAGCAGTACTTC.

V usage is TRBV7-3 and J usage is TRBJ2-1; TRBD2 matches at 10 bases. Germline CDR1 is SGHTA and CDR2 is FQGTGA. The J segment lost 7 bases and the V segment lost 2 bases, leaving 5 bases of the junction unmatched. The CDR3 consists of 15 residues. The CDR3 region has the DNA TGTGCCAGCAGCTTATCGGCTAGCGGGAGTAATGAGCAGTTCTTC. Translation: CASSLSASGSNEQFF.

The chain recombines TRBV2 with TRBJ1-1, with 7 bases that match TRBD1. The germline V gene encodes CDR1 SNHLY and CDR2 FYNNEI. J lost 3 bases, V lost 5 bases, and 9 bases had no gene match. This CDR3 has 15 residues. In DNA form, the CDR3 reads TGTGCCAGCAGTCTAACTCAGGGGGAGGACACTGAAGCTTTCTTT. It translates to CASSLTQGEDTEAFF.

The rearrangement links TRBV5-4 to TRBJ2-7; D possibly corresponds to TRBD1 (7 bases). In germline, CDR1 is SGHNT, CDR2 YYREEE (reference sequence). This CDR3 has 13 amino acids. V dropped 5 bases and J dropped 6 bases, with 15 bases sitting between them. CDR3 bases: TGTGCCAGCAGTGCGGGACAGACCGGCGAGCAGTACTTC. Translating gives CASSAGQTGEQYF. Based on the CDR3 plus reference TRBV5-4 and TRBJ2-7, the full variable domain is ETGVTQSPTHLIKTRGQQVTLRCSSQSGHNTVSWYQQALGQGPQFIFQYYREEENGRGNFPPRFSGLQFPNYSSELNVNALELDDSALYLCASSAGQTGEQYFGPGTRLTVT.

The V gene is TRBV5-1, the J gene TRBJ2-6, with 7 nucleotides matching TRBD1. The germline gives CDR1 SGHRS, CDR2 YFSETQ. V lost 2 bases to trimming and J lost 0 bases; unmatched junction nucleotides: 5. The CDR3 is 17 amino acids. Here the CDR3 DNA reads TGCGCCAGCAGCTTTTCAGGGGACAGCTCTGGGGCCAACGTCCTGACTTTC. This codes for CASSFSGDSSGANVLTF.

Remarks on this clone: The sample holds other DNA sequences that translate to the same CDR3. V and J are TRBV3-1 (or the pseudogene TRBV3-2) and TRBJ2-1, with TRBD2 matching 10 bases. Trimming at V came to 5 bases and at J to 7 bases, leaving 5 bases not matched to a gene. Per germline, CDR1 LGHDT and CDR2 YNNKEL (reference sequence). The CDR3 consists of 14 residues. The CDR3: CASSFRTSGNEQFF. As DNA, the CDR3 is TGTGCCAGCAGCTTCCGGACTAGCGGAAATGAGCAGTTCTTC.

This clone has more than one count but fewer than ten. The chain employs TRBV5-6 and TRBJ1-5; no clear D. The CDR3 has 14 residues. Germline loops: CDR1 SGHDT, CDR2 YYEEEE. V was cut by 0 bases and J by 6 bases, with 10 bases left in between. The CDR3 region is CASSLGSRGQPQHF. CDR3 bases: TGTGCCAGCAGCTTGGGCTCGCGCGGTCAGCCCCAGCATTTT. Based on the CDR3 plus reference TRBV5-6 and TRBJ1-5, the full variable domain is DAGVTQSPTHLIKTRGQQVTLRCSPKSGHDTVSWYQQALGQGPQFIFQYYEEEERQRGNFPDRFSGHQFPNYSSELNVNALLLGDSALYLCASSLGSRGQPQHFGDGTRLSIL.

V usage is TRBV2 and J usage is TRBJ1-1, with D perhaps matching TRBD1 (6 bases). In germline, CDR1 is SNHLY, CDR2 FYNNEI. The V gene lost 8 bases and the J gene lost 3 bases, with 19 bases spanning the gap. This CDR3 is built from 15 residues. The CDR3 coding sequence is TGTGCCAGCGGCAGGGGAGTGGTCAAGGACACTGAAGCTTTCTTT. Translated, it gives CASGRGVVKDTEAFF.

This clone was seen only once. The rearrangement joins TRBV6-1 to TRBJ2-5, with D perhaps TRBD1 (5 bases). This CDR3 comprises 15 residues. The germline V gene has CDR1 MNHNS and CDR2 SASEGT. Deletions cut 1 base from V and 4 bases from J, with 13 bases between. CDR3 sequence (DNA): TGTGCCAGCAGTGAAGGGGGCTCCCCGAGAGAGACCCAGTACTTC. Its protein product is CASSEGGSPRETQYF.